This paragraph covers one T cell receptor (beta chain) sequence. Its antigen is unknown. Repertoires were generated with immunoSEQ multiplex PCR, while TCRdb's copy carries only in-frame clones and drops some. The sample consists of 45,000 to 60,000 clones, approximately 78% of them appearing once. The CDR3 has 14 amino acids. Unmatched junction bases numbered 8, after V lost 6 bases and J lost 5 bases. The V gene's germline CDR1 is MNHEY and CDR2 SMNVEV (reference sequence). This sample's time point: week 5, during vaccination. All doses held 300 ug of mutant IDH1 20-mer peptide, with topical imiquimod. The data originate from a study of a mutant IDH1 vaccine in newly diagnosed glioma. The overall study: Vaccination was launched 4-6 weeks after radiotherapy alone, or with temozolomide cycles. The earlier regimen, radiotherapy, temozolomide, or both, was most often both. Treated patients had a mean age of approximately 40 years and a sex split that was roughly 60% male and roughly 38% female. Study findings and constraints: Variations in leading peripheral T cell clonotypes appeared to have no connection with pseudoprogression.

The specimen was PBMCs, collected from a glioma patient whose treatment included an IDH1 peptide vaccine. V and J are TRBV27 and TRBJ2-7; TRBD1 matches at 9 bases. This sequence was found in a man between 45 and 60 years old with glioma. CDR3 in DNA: TGTGCCAGCAGAGTTACAGGGGGCTTAGACGAGCAGTACTTC. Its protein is CASRVTGGLDEQYF.